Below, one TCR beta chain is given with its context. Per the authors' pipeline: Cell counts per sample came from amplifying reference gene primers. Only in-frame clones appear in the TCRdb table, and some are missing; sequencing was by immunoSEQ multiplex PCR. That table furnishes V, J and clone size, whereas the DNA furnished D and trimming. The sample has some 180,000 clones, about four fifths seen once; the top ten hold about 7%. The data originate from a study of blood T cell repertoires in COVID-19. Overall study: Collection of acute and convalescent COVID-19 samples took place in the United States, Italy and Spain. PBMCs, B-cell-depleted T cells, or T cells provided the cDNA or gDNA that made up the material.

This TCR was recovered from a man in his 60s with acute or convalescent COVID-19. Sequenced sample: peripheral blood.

This chain's CDR3 is CASSLGTRGSGNTIYF. As DNA, the CDR3 is TGTGCCAGCAGCCTTGGGACCAGGGGCTCTGGAAACACCATATATTTT. The chain couples TRBV3-1 (or the pseudogene TRBV3-2) to TRBJ1-3, with D maybe TRBD1 (6 bases). Germline values: CDR1 LGHDT, CDR2 YNNKEL (reference sequence). Trimming took off 4 bases at V and 0 bases at J, with 13 bases between the two ends. There are 16 residues in the CDR3.